Sequencing of this T cell receptor (beta chain) was carried out in a study of regulatory T cells in long-lasting Graves disease. Whole-study context: Recently diagnosed Graves' patients had received antithyroid drugs for under 3 months.

Investigators prepared the TCR beta libraries by applying iRepertoire HTBI primers and Arm-PCR of CDR3 regions. TCRdb passed the multiplex PCR reads through MiXCR, listing each CDR3 protein once. The sample carries 450,000 to 700,000 distinct CDR3 sequences, roughly 12% recorded once. Time point specified: newly diagnosed GD, antithyroid drugs for less than 3 months. Preparation of the TCR library used RNA extracted from PBMCs. The guidelines of the American Thyroid Association were the basis for diagnosing Graves' disease. This CDR3 is 16 amino acids long. V was clipped by 3 bases and J by 2 bases; unmatched bases: 10. Germline lookup yields CDR1 SGHRS and CDR2 YFSETQ. These data were also filed under a second study, of T cells in Graves' hyperthyroidism and ophthalmopathy. This second study notes: HTBI primers drove first-round RT-PCR of the TCR CDR3.

V is TRBV5-1 and J is TRBJ1-2; 7 bases map to TRBD1. The TCR originated in a young man with Graves disease. The input for sequencing was peripheral blood mononuclear cells (PBMCs), taken at new diagnosis, from a patient treated with antithyroid drugs. CDR3 sequence reads: CASSWRTGRDNYGYTF. CDR3 in DNA: TGCGCCAGCAGCTGGAGGACAGGCCGGGACAACTATGGCTACACCTTC.